Below are 25 T cell receptor beta chains sequenced from a single sample in a study of identical twins. One entry per CDR3 protein results from TCRdb running MiXCR on the 5' RACE reads. This table has roughly 290,000 distinct CDR3 sequences, approximately 8% appearing once. The sample was also linked to a second study, of yellow fever vaccine responses in identical twins.

The sequenced material came from memory (CD45RO+) T cells sorted from blood. The receptor set was obtained from a young woman in good health.

This chain uses TRBV3-1 with TRBJ1-1; possibly TRBD1 for D (6 bases). The CDR3 is 15 residues long. With 6 bases removed from V and 1 base from J, the gap between germline ends came to 15 bases. CDR1 is LGHDT and CDR2 is YNNKEL in the germline V gene (reference sequence). The CDR3 DNA sequence: TGTGCCAGCAGGCAGATGGGGGGCTCGAACACTGAAGCTTTCTTT. This gives the protein CASRQMGGSNTEAFF.

The rearrangement joins TRBV19 to TRBJ2-4; unclear D gene. Trimming removed 4 bases at V and 1 base at J, with 14 bases between. The CDR3 spans 16 residues. From germline, CDR1 is LNHDA and CDR2 SQIVND (reference sequence). The CDR3 DNA is TGTGCCAGTAGTACTGGACCAGCTGGGGCCAAAAACATTCAGTACTTC. Its translation is CASSTGPAGAKNIQYF. Together with reference TRBV19 and TRBJ2-4, the CDR3 gives the full variable domain: DGGITQSPKYLFRKEGQNVTLSCEQNLNHDAMYWYRQDPGQGLRLIYYSQIVNDFQKGDIAEGYSVSREKKESFPLTVTSAQKNPTAFYLCASSTGPAGAKNIQYFGAGTRLSVL.

The sample holds a few counts of this clonotype. This rearrangement joins TRBV6-1 to TRBJ2-6; possible D gene TRBD1, 6 bases. Germline V gene lookup returns CDR1 MNHNS and CDR2 SASEGT. Trimming cost V 5 bases and J 0 bases, with 8 bases left between them. There are 15 residues in the CDR3. Here the CDR3 DNA reads TGTGCCAGCAGTACCAGGGGCTCTGGGGCCAACGTCCTGACTTTC. Its translation: CASSTRGSGANVLTF.

This sequence joins TRBV20-1 and TRBJ2-3; D remains ambiguous. CDR3 length: 12 residues. Germline V gives CDR1 DFQATT, CDR2 SNEGSKA (reference sequence). V shed 5 bases and J shed 3 bases, with 9 bases lying between them. CDR3 DNA sequence: TGCAGTGCTTTGGGAAATACAGATACGCAGTATTTT. Its protein is CSALGNTDTQYF.

This clonotype was picked up a small number of times. The chain combines TRBV9 with TRBJ2-5, with TRBD2 matching over 13 bases. Germline V gene data show CDR1 as SGDLS and CDR2 as YYNGEE. The CDR3 runs 17 residues. V was pared by 3 bases and J by 3 bases, with 8 bases of the junction left unmatched. The CDR3 loop is CASSAFEGLAGKETQYF. In nucleotides, the CDR3 is TGTGCCAGCAGCGCCTTTGAGGGACTAGCGGGGAAAGAGACCCAGTACTTC.

At least ten counts were recorded for this clonotype. V is TRBV6-1 and J is TRBJ1-1; 12 nucleotides agree with TRBD1. From germline, CDR1 is MNHNS and CDR2 SASEGT. The V and J ends lost 10 bases and 5 bases, in that order; junction bases with no gene match: 8. The CDR3 contains 14 residues. CDR3 in amino acids: CATKTGQGATEAFF. In DNA form, the CDR3 reads TGTGCCACCAAAACGGGACAGGGGGCGACTGAAGCTTTCTTT.

To note about this clonotype: This sequence may be a read error, since a much larger clone differs from it by one base. The rearrangement links TRBV29-1 to TRBJ2-1; TRBD1 matches 11 bases. Germline values: CDR1 SQVTM, CDR2 ANQGSEA. CDR3 length: 13 residues. The CDR3 sequence is CCVWTGGPPEQFF. The CDR3 nucleotides are TGCTGCGTGTGGACAGGGGGCCCCCCGGAGCAGTTCTTC.

This clonotype was seen ten or more times. The V gene is TRBV3-1, the J gene TRBJ1-2; D gene uncertain. The germline V gene has CDR1 LGHDT and CDR2 YNNKEL (reference sequence). This CDR3 has 14 amino acids. V shed 4 bases and J shed 4 bases, with 13 bases lying between them. The CDR3 loop reads CASSRDTGSYGYTF. CDR3 DNA: TGTGCCAGCAGCCGAGATACCGGGAGCTATGGCTACACCTTC. Variable domain in full (rest from reference TRBV3-1 and TRBJ1-2): DTAVSQTPKYLVTQMGNDKSIKCEQNLGHDTMYWYKQDSKKFLKIMFSYNNKELIINETVPNRFSPKSPDKAHLNLHINSLELGDSAVYFCASSRDTGSYGYTFGSGTRLTVV.

This sequence joins TRBV19 and TRBJ1-1; 7 nucleotides match TRBD1. Germline V gene sequence: CDR1 LNHDA, CDR2 SQIVND (reference sequence). Trimming cost V 5 bases and J 7 bases; bases outside gene matches: 16. The CDR3 extends over 16 amino acids. The CDR3 nucleotides read TGTGCCAGTAGTCTAGGAACAAGGACAGGACGAAGTGAAGCTTTCTTT. It codes for CASSLGTRTGRSEAFF. Filled out from reference TRBV19 and TRBJ1-1, the complete variable domain reads DGGITQSPKYLFRKEGQNVTLSCEQNLNHDAMYWYRQDPGQGLRLIYYSQIVNDFQKGDIAEGYSVSREKKESFPLTVTSAQKNPTAFYLCASSLGTRTGRSEAFFGQGTRLTVV.

This clonotype has only a few counts. The rearrangement joins TRBV7-9 to TRBJ1-1, with D uncertain. There are 12 residues in the CDR3. V was cut by 4 bases and J by 7 bases, with 10 bases left in between. Germline CDR1 SEHNR, CDR2 FQNEAQ (reference sequence). The CDR3: CASSYRTNEAFF. The CDR3 DNA reads as TGTGCCAGCAGCTACAGAACGAATGAAGCTTTCTTT.

The J gene is TRBJ2-2, the V gene TRBV5-5; tentatively, D is TRBD1 or TRBD2 (5 bases each). The CDR3 consists of 17 residues. Trimming stripped 4 bases from V and 4 bases from J, with 20 bases between. The germline CDR1 and CDR2 sequences are SGHKS and YYEKEE (reference sequence). CDR3 coding DNA: TGTGCCAGCAGCCCAGGGACCCACTTTCTTAGCACCGGGGAGCTGTTTTTT. This sequence encodes CASSPGTHFLSTGELFF.

V and J are TRBV7-9 and TRBJ2-2; possibly TRBD1 for D (5 bases). Germline lookup yields CDR1 SEHNR and CDR2 FQNEAQ (reference sequence). Deletions cut 2 bases from V and 3 bases from J, with 7 bases between. The CDR3 is 14 residues long. CDR3 nucleotides: TGTGCCAGCAGCTTACGACAGTACACCGGGGAGCTGTTTTTT. Amino acids: CASSLRQYTGELFF.

The V gene is TRBV27, the J gene TRBJ1-6; maybe TRBD1 (5 bases). The CDR3 is 11 amino acids. Germline V gene data show CDR1 as MNHEY and CDR2 as SMNVEV (reference sequence). The V and J ends lost 9 bases and 7 bases respectively, with 7 bases between them. The CDR3 is CASPGNSPLHF. Written as DNA, the CDR3 is TGTGCCAGTCCAGGGAATTCACCCCTCCACTTT.

In its sample, this clonotype was seen a few times. This sequence joins TRBV28 and TRBJ2-7, with D perhaps assigned TRBD1 or TRBD2 (5 bases each). Germline V lookup: CDR1 MDHEN, CDR2 SYDVKM. V was cut by 1 base and J by 3 bases, with 13 bases left in between. This CDR3 is built from 15 residues. CDR3 in amino acids: CASSLYPGPNYEQYV. Written as DNA, the CDR3 is TGTGCCAGCAGTTTATACCCGGGACCGAACTACGAGCAGTACGTC.

The rearrangement links TRBV20-1 to TRBJ2-2, with a possible D match to TRBD2 (5 bases). The CDR3 is 11 amino acids. With 3 bases removed from V and 7 bases from J, the gap between germline ends came to 6 bases. From germline, CDR1 is DFQATT and CDR2 SNEGSKA (reference sequence). The CDR3 region has the DNA TGCAGTGCTAGGAGGGTCGGGGAGCTGTTTTTT. Translated, it gives CSARRVGELFF.

Only a few counts were recorded for this clonotype. This chain links TRBV2 with TRBJ2-2, with a tentative D call TRBD1 (6 bases). The CDR3 runs 16 residues. The germline V gene encodes CDR1 SNHLY and CDR2 FYNNEI. Between the trimmed V and J ends, which lost 6 bases and 1 base, there was a span of 15 bases. This CDR3 reads CASSPSGAMNTGELFF. The DNA of the CDR3 is TGTGCCAGCAGCCCCTCAGGGGCGATGAACACCGGGGAGCTGTTTTTT.

The table lists this clonotype with many counts. The rearrangement uses TRBV5-1 and TRBJ1-5; D is unclear. V lost 5 bases, J lost 0 bases, and 9 bases lay in between. Germline CDR1 is SGHRS and CDR2 is YFSETQ. There are 14 residues in the CDR3. The CDR3 is CASREGSSNQPQHF. CDR3 sequence (DNA): TGCGCCAGCAGGGAAGGGAGTAGCAATCAGCCCCAGCATTTT.

This clonotype was detected ten times or more. The V call is TRBV12-3 or TRBV12-4, the J call TRBJ2-7, with 8 positions matching TRBD2. This CDR3 is built from 15 residues. V lost 10 bases to trimming and J lost 4 bases; unmatched junction nucleotides: 15. CDR3 DNA: TGTGCCACCGCTCCTTCAAGCGGGAGAGGGTACGAGCAGTACTTC. This encodes CATAPSSGRGYEQYF.

This chain joins TRBV2 and TRBJ2-3, with 8 bases fitting TRBD2. The V and J ends lost 5 bases and 1 base, in that order; junction bases with no gene match: 8. Per the germline V gene, CDR1 is SNHLY and CDR2 is FYNNEI. The CDR3 runs to 16 residues. DNA of the CDR3: TGTGCCAGCAGTAAAGGTACTAGCGGAGGCACAGATACGCAGTATTTT. It encodes CASSKGTSGGTDTQYF.

Only a few counts were recorded for this clonotype. This chain joins TRBV20-1 and TRBJ1-1; D is perhaps TRBD1 (5 bases). In germline, CDR1 is DFQATT, CDR2 SNEGSKA (reference sequence). The CDR3 runs to 14 residues. Deletions cut 2 bases from V and 2 bases from J, with 12 bases between. CDR3 loop: CSARFGRANTEAFF. CDR3 DNA sequence: TGCAGTGCTAGATTTGGCAGGGCAAACACTGAAGCTTTCTTT.

The gene calls are TRBV5-6 and TRBJ2-2; possibly TRBD1 or TRBD2 for D (6 bases each). The CDR3 is 16 amino acids. Germline CDR1 and CDR2: SGHDT and YYEEEE. V was shortened by 0 bases and J by 4 bases, with 13 bases between the two germline ends. In DNA, the CDR3 is TGTGCCAGCAGCTTGGTAACGGGGGCTCGCACCGGGGAGCTGTTTTTT. Translation: CASSLVTGARTGELFF.

This clonotype came up a few times. The rearrangement joins TRBV11-2 to TRBJ1-1, with 9 bases aligning to TRBD1. In germline, CDR1 is SGHAT, CDR2 FQNNGV. V shed 4 bases, J shed 4 bases, and the junction held 7 bases outside the gene matches. CDR3 length: 15 amino acids. CDR3: CASSSGQGRVTEAFF. The CDR3 bases are TGTGCCAGCAGCTCGGGACAGGGAAGGGTCACTGAAGCTTTCTTT.

The rearrangement uses TRBV20-1 and TRBJ2-7, with D possibly being TRBD2 (5 bases). Trimming cost V 3 bases and J 3 bases, with 12 bases left between them. The CDR3 runs to 13 residues. Per germline, CDR1 DFQATT and CDR2 SNEGSKA (reference sequence). CDR3 DNA: TGCAGTGCTAGTAGAGAGGGCAACTACGAGCAGTACGTC. Its translation is CSASREGNYEQYV.

This clonotype came up many times. V gene TRBV20-1 combines with J gene TRBJ1-4, with 7 positions matching TRBD1. In germline, CDR1 is DFQATT, CDR2 SNEGSKA (reference sequence). The CDR3 covers 12 residues. The CDR3 loop reads CSPISGGEKLFF. The CDR3 DNA reads as TGCAGCCCCATATCAGGGGGTGAAAAACTGTTTTTT.

The chain joins TRBV13 to TRBJ2-1; the match to TRBD2 covers 12 bases. The V and J ends lost 5 bases and 6 bases, in that order; junction bases with no gene match: 20. Germline-derived CDR1 and CDR2 are PRHDT and FYEKMQ (reference sequence). The CDR3 has 20 residues. CDR3 sequence: CASSQTSGRTPFRGPNEQFF. In DNA form, the CDR3 reads TGTGCCAGCAGCCAGACTAGCGGGAGAACTCCTTTTAGAGGGCCCAATGAGCAGTTCTTC. Looking up the rest from reference TRBV13 and TRBJ2-1 gives the full variable domain: AAGVIQSPRHLIKEKRETATLKCYPIPRHDTVYWYQQGPGQDPQFLISFYEKMQSDKGSIPDRFSAQQFSDYHSELNMSSLELGDSALYFCASSQTSGRTPFRGPNEQFFGPGTRLTVL.